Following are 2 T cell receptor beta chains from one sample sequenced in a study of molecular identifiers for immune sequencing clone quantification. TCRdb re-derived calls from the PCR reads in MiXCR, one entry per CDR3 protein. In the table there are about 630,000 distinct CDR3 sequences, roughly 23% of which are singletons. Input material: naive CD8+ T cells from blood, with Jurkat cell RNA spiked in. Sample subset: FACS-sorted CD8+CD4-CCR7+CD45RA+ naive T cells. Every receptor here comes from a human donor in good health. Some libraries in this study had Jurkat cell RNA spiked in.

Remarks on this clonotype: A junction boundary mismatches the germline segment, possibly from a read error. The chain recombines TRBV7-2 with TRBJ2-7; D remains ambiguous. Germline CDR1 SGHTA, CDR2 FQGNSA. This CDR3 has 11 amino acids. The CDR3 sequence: CASSPAYGQYF. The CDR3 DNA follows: TGTGCCAGCAGCCCCGCGTACGGGCAGTACTTC.

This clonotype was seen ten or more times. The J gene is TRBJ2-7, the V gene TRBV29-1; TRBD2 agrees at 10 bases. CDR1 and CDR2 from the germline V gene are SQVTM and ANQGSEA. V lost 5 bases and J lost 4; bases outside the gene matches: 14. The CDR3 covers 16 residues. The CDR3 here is CSVMGLAGERRYEQYF. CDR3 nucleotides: TGCAGCGTTATGGGTCTAGCGGGAGAAAGGAGGTACGAGCAGTACTTC.